Listed here is a single T cell receptor (beta chain). This clonotype occurred a few times. Its antigen is unknown. Base qualities are not provided; no much larger clone lies one nucleotide away. PBMCs were isolated by Ficoll-Paque density gradient centrifugation. The data are from a study of T-cell memory formation after mild COVID-19 (dated by TCRdb to 2020 to 2023). About the investigation overall: Most TCR sequence clusters were specific to one of the two donors. Longitudinal TCRalpha and TCRbeta repertoire sequencing tracked T-cell clones expanding and contracting after mild COVID-19 in two donors. The cohort comprised two young, previously healthy adult volunteers, one female and one male. Results the study describes overall, beyond this receptor: The study included only a couple of mild cases, and larger cohorts that include severe cases with pre-infection samples were judged to be necessary. SARS-CoV-2 specificity of the second-wave clones peaking on day 37 was not confirmed. The detection of some responding clones in pre-infection memory suggests that pre-existing cross-reactive memory T cells joined the SARS-CoV-2 response. Clones contracting from day 15 to 85 had balanced CD4/CD8 phenotypes, while a second wave expanding from day 15 to 37 was biased towards CD4+. Contracting CD4+ clones were found mainly in CM and EM memory subsets, while CD8+ clones were enriched in EMRA.

TCRdb lists the instrument as Illumina NovaSeq 6000. TCRalpha and TCRbeta cDNA libraries were built by 5'RACE with constant-segment primers, adding sample barcodes and unique molecular identifiers. RNA was extracted from every sample with Trizol reagent. Library amplification was performed in two PCR steps, and a second sample barcode and Illumina TruSeq adapters were introduced in the second step. Sequencing of the libraries was done on an Illumina NovaSeq, producing 2 x 150 bp paired-end reads. Turning to the authors' computational methods: Reads were demultiplexed and collapsed into UMI-guided consensus sequences with migec v1.2.7. With mixcr v2.1.11, UMI consensuses were aligned to TRA and TRB V and J templates and assembled into clonotypes. A clonotype was counted as expanded or contracted only when both edgeR and NoisET called the clonotype significant, with the noise models trained on biological replicates. For edgeR calls, the thresholds were a false discovery rate-adjusted p below 0.01 and a log2 fold-change of 1. As an exploratory analysis of dynamics, max-normalized trajectories of the 1000 most abundant clonotypes were examined with PCA combined with hierarchical clustering. Separately sequenced CD4+ and CD8+ repertoires were used to assign the CD4 or CD8 phenotype of responding clones. The raw public reads went through TCRdb reprocessing: fastp at Q25, MiXCR clone calling, in-frame beta chains kept. Merged by CDR3 protein, the rows form single entries marked with the most common genes and DNA. It is TCRdb's table, rather than the study itself, that gives the V and J calls and clone size. This sample is represented by roughly 620,000 distinct CDR3 sequences; about a sixth of them were singletons. Approximately 12% of the sample lies in the top ten.

From the germline V gene (reference sequence), CDR1 is PRHDT and CDR2 is FYEKMQ. Trimming at the junction amounts to 0 bases on V and 3 bases on J, and the germline ends lie 5 bases apart. The CDR3 spans 13 residues, from the cysteine through the phenylalanine. Just CDR3 DNA is preserved here, 39 bases in frame from base 1. The sequenced sample consisted of PBMCs or a T cell subset sorted from them (not recorded which). The clonotype originates from an adult woman who had mild COVID-19 (a few samples of this study predate the infection). The sample titles of this study are shuffled in the database, so cell type and time point are left out; the donor was told from shared clones. The sequence is built from TRBV13 and TRBJ1-2, with no confident D gene call. The nucleotide sequence reads as follows: TGTGCCAGCAGCTTAGGTACCCACTATGGCTACACCTTC. Its protein is CASSLGTHYGYTF.